These 25 T cell receptor beta chains were all obtained from the same sample, sequenced in a study of blood T cells in healthy people across ages. Next came a second PCR, run for about 7 to 12 cycles, which used a sample-barcoded 5' primer along with a J-beta primer mix. TCRdb independently ran MiXCR on the 5' RACE reads; one entry per CDR3 protein. The data hold hundreds of thousands of distinct CDR3 sequences, with less than 30% observed a single time. Material: blood. These receptors all stem from a woman in her seventies in good health.

This clonotype has just a few counts. Since a much larger clone is just one base distant, this may be a read error. This rearrangement joins TRBV12-3 or TRBV12-4 to TRBJ2-7; D unclear. This CDR3 spans 16 amino acids. CDR3 in amino acids: CAGSLDSGPPKVEQYF. The DNA of the CDR3 is TGTGCCGGCAGTTTAGATTCAGGCCCGCCGAAGGTAGAGCAGTACTTC.

The gene calls are TRBV10-3 and TRBJ2-2, with a weak D call TRBD1 (6 bases). CDR3 size: 14 residues. Deletions cut 10 bases from V and 1 base from J, with 13 bases between. The germline V gene has CDR1 ENHRY and CDR2 SYGVKD. Here the CDR3 reads CASGGHLNTGELFF. The CDR3, as DNA: TGTGCCAGTGGGGGACACTTGAACACCGGGGAGCTGTTTTTT.

This clonotype was detected a few times. This chain links TRBV18 with TRBJ2-7; 7 bases align to TRBD2. There are 15 residues in the CDR3. Germline V CDR1 and CDR2: KGHSH, LQKENI. V shed 6 bases and J 1 base; nucleotides not matched to a gene: 9. Here the CDR3 reads CASSLRLARSYEQYF. In DNA form, the CDR3 reads TGTGCCAGCTCCCTTCGACTAGCAAGGTCCTACGAGCAGTACTTC.

This clonotype was counted a few times. The V gene is TRBV3-1, the J gene TRBJ2-5; perhaps TRBD2 as D (8 bases). Judging by the DNA end, TRBJ2-1 fits better; the J call may be wrong. The CDR3 covers 15 residues. CDR1 and CDR2 (germline): LGHDT, YNNKEL (reference sequence). CDR3 sequence: CASSPPGLGGHEQFF. CDR3 bases: TGTGCCAGCAGCCCACCGGGACTAGGGGGCCATGAGCAGTTCTTC.

This chain joins TRBV4-1 and TRBJ2-4; 14 nucleotides match TRBD2. The junction had 11 bases not matched to a gene; V was cut back by 2 bases and J by 11 bases. The CDR3 has 17 residues. CDR1 MGHRA and CDR2 YSYEKL come from the germline V gene. This CDR3 is CASSQTPLGLAGDVQYF. CDR3 sequence (DNA): TGCGCCAGCAGCCAAACCCCCCTGGGACTAGCGGGAGACGTTCAGTACTTC.

This chain connects TRBV20-1 to TRBJ1-6; D unclear. The germline V gene has CDR1 DFQATT and CDR2 SNEGSKA (reference sequence). CDR3 size: 11 residues. The CDR3 bases are TGCAGGCGGGCCCTAAATTCACCCCTCCACTTT. Protein: CRRALNSPLHF.

The genes are TRBV5-5 and TRBJ1-1; D ambiguous. The V end was cut by 7 bases, the J end by 1 base, with 14 bases between. This CDR3 spans 14 amino acids. Germline V gene lookup returns CDR1 SGHKS and CDR2 YYEKEE (reference sequence). The CDR3 nucleotides read TGTGCCAGCTTAGGGCAGGTCTCGAACACTGAAGCTTTCTTT. It translates to CASLGQVSNTEAFF.

The V and J genes are TRBV7-3 and TRBJ2-5; 8 nucleotides match TRBD1. Per the germline V gene, CDR1 is SGHTA and CDR2 is FQGTGA. The length of the CDR3 is 17 residues. V dropped 1 base and J dropped 7; count of bases not matched to a gene: 14. In nucleotides, the CDR3 is TGTGCCAGCAGCTTAAGGGCAGGGGGCTACCAAGAGACGACCCAGTACTTC. It specifies CASSLRAGGYQETTQYF.

This clonotype was seen a few times. This may arise from a read error, as a much more abundant clone is one base away. The gene calls are TRBV29-1 and TRBJ1-2; unclear D gene. This CDR3 comprises 12 residues. Per the germline V gene, CDR1 is SQVTM and CDR2 is ANQGSEA. Trimming pared 4 bases from V and 2 bases from J, leaving 8 bases between. This chain's CDR3 is CSVGWQNYGYTF. The DNA for the CDR3 is TGCAGCGTTGGATGGCAGAACTATGGCTACACCTTC.

This clonotype appeared a few times. In this CDR3 the conserved last residue, phenylalanine or tryptophan, is missing, so a read error is likely. The V and J genes are TRBV7-2 and TRBJ2-2; possible D gene TRBD2, 5 bases. V dropped 1 base and J dropped 5 bases, with 14 bases sitting between them. The germline V gene has CDR1 SGHTA and CDR2 FQGNSA. This CDR3 spans 16 amino acids. CDR3 sequence (DNA): TGTGCCAGCAGCTTAGATACGGGGATAAGGACCGGGGAGCTGTTTCTT. Its translation is CASSLDTGIRTGELFL.

This clonotype has more than one count but fewer than ten. V usage is TRBV4-1 and J usage is TRBJ1-1, with D perhaps matching TRBD1 (5 bases). V lost 2 bases, J lost 2 bases, and 12 bases lay in between. The CDR3 runs 15 residues. Germline CDR1 reads MGHRA; CDR2 reads YSYEKL. Here the CDR3 reads CASSQPGRTNTEAFF. The CDR3 DNA reads TGCGCCAGCAGCCAACCGGGACGGACTAACACTGAAGCTTTCTTT.

The chain recombines TRBV5-1 with TRBJ2-1, with 11 positions matching TRBD2. The CDR3 contains 16 residues. Germline V gene data show CDR1 as SGHRS and CDR2 as YFSETQ. With 2 bases clipped from V and 5 bases from J, the junction kept 6 bases outside the gene matches. CDR3 residues: CASSLGGTSGNNEQFF. CDR3 in DNA: TGCGCCAGCAGCTTAGGCGGGACTAGCGGAAACAATGAGCAGTTCTTC.

This clonotype was seen a handful of times. The chain carries TRBV20-1 and TRBJ2-5, with D possibly matching TRBD2 (7 bases). The J call may be mistaken, given a closer DNA end match to TRBJ2-1. The CDR3 has 16 amino acids. In germline, CDR1 is DFQATT, CDR2 SNEGSKA (reference sequence). The CDR3 DNA is TGCAGTGCTAGAGTAGAAGGGTGGGGGGGCCGGAATGAGCAGTTCTTC. This sequence encodes CSARVEGWGGRNEQFF.

Only a few counts were recorded for this clonotype. The CDR3 region has the DNA TGCAGTGCTAGGTTAGGTGGGAGCTCCTACGAGCAGTACTTC. Residues: CSARLGGSSYEQYF. The V call is TRBV20-1, the J call TRBJ2-7; a weak D match, TRBD2 (5 bases). The CDR3 has 14 amino acids. Germline CDR1 reads DFQATT; CDR2 reads SNEGSKA (reference sequence). V shed 3 bases and J shed 0 bases, with 12 bases lying between them.

The DNA of the CDR3 is TGCGCCAGCAGCTTGTGGCCTTCCGGGACTAGCGGGATAGCTTACGAGCAGTACTTC. Its translation: CASSLWPSGTSGIAYEQYF. V and J are TRBV5-1 and TRBJ2-7; 13 bases align to TRBD2. CDR3 length: 19 amino acids. The germline CDR1 and CDR2 sequences are SGHRS and YFSETQ. V lost 1 base to trimming and J lost 4 bases; unmatched junction nucleotides: 14.

The rearrangement joins TRBV2 to TRBJ2-1; perhaps TRBD2 as D (5 bases). This CDR3 is 15 amino acids long. V lost 4 bases to trimming and J lost 3 bases, with 13 bases between them. Germline CDR1 reads SNHLY; CDR2 reads FYNNEI. The CDR3 DNA is TGTGCCAGCAGTGTAGCAGCGGACGTCTACAATGAGCAGTTCTTC. Protein: CASSVAADVYNEQFF.

V and J are TRBV7-2 and TRBJ2-1, with D unresolved. Germline CDR1 and CDR2: SGHTA and FQGNSA. The CDR3 runs 13 residues. V lost 3 bases to trimming and J lost 6 bases, with 9 bases between them. DNA of the CDR3: TGTGCCAGCAGCTTCGGCCAATTCAATGAGCAGTTCTTC. It is translated as CASSFGQFNEQFF.

This sequence joins TRBV12-3 or TRBV12-4 and TRBJ1-4; 7 bases fit TRBD1. With V trimmed by 5 bases and J by 7 bases, 7 bases remained unmatched. The CDR3 spans 14 residues. Here the CDR3 reads CASSHTTGPEKLFF. The CDR3 region has the DNA TGTGCCAGCAGTCACACGACAGGGCCTGAAAAACTGTTTTTT.

Only a few counts were recorded for this clonotype. The V call is TRBV28, the J call TRBJ2-5; 10 bases align to TRBD1. The DNA end is more similar to TRBJ2-7, so the J call may be wrong. Germline CDR1 MDHEN, CDR2 SYDVKM. The CDR3 covers 17 residues. For the CDR3, the DNA is TGTGCCAGCTCAAAATTCCGGGACAGGGGAAGAGTTTACGAGCAGTACTTC. Amino acids: CASSKFRDRGRVYEQYF.

This chain joins TRBV5-1 and TRBJ2-5; 10 bases map to TRBD1. With the DNA end fitting TRBJ2-1 better, the J assignment may be wrong. This CDR3 has 14 amino acids. Germline lookup yields CDR1 SGHRS and CDR2 YFSETQ. The DNA of the CDR3 is TGCGCCAGCAGCTTGGGGGACAGGGGCTCTGCGCAGTTCTTC. It yields the protein CASSLGDRGSAQFF.

This chain joins TRBV7-2 and TRBJ2-5, with D hard to call. Trimming removed 1 base at V and 7 bases at J, with 13 bases between. The CDR3 is 14 amino acids. Per the germline V gene, CDR1 is SGHTA and CDR2 is FQGNSA. The CDR3 nucleotides are TGTGCCAGCAGCTTAGACCCCTCAATGTCGACCCAGTACTTC. Protein product: CASSLDPSMSTQYF.

V usage is TRBV20-1 and J usage is TRBJ2-3, with 8 positions matching TRBD2. This CDR3 is built from 16 residues. The trim removed 3 bases at V and 4 bases at J, leaving 12 bases unmatched. Germline V gives CDR1 DFQATT, CDR2 SNEGSKA (reference sequence). CDR3 residues: CSASLATGGPADTQYF. DNA of the CDR3: TGCAGTGCTAGCTTAGCGACGGGAGGGCCCGCAGATACGCAGTATTTT.

In this sample, this clonotype turned up a few times. V usage is TRBV5-1 and J usage is TRBJ2-5; the D is unclear. CDR3 size: 15 residues. V lost 1 base to trimming and J lost 4 bases, with 14 bases between them. Germline assignment: CDR1 SGHRS and CDR2 YFSETQ. The CDR3 loop is CASSLFALGLETQYF. CDR3 coding DNA: TGCGCCAGCAGCTTGTTTGCGCTTGGCCTAGAGACCCAGTACTTC.

V is TRBV20-1 and J is TRBJ2-3, with 14 nucleotides matching TRBD2. Germline lookup yields CDR1 DFQATT and CDR2 SNEGSKA (reference sequence). This CDR3 is built from 14 residues. V trimming: 3 bases; J trimming: 9 bases; junction bases outside the gene matches: 5. The CDR3 loop is CSARTSGGGRTQYF. In DNA form, the CDR3 reads TGCAGTGCTAGGACTAGCGGGGGGGGTAGGACGCAGTATTTT.

The sample holds a few counts of this clonotype. The chain couples TRBV4-1 to TRBJ2-5, with a possible D match to TRBD1 (5 bases). The tail of the sequence fits TRBJ2-1 better, so the J call may be wrong. The germline CDR1 and CDR2 sequences are MGHRA and YSYEKL. This CDR3 region has 15 residues. The CDR3 loop reads CASSQVQAIYNEQFF. The CDR3, as DNA: TGCGCCAGCAGCCAAGTACAGGCGATATACAATGAGCAGTTCTTC.